The 11 T cell receptor beta chains presented below share a single source sample, sequenced in a study of T cells in Graves' hyperthyroidism and ophthalmopathy. RNA transcripts yielded amplified TCR beta CDR3 regions. TCR CDR3 regions were first amplified by RT-PCR with HTBI primers. TCRdb itself ran the multiplex PCR reads through MiXCR, one entry per CDR3 protein. There are over 650,000 distinct CDR3 sequences in the sample; about 16% occur only once, and roughly 8% lies in the top ten. Sequencing was performed on blood. Receptors were obtained from a man aged 18 to 30 with Graves' hyperthyroidism.

The chain has TRBV27 and TRBJ1-2; 10 bases map to TRBD1. CDR3 size: 16 residues. Trimming removed 5 bases from V and 3 bases from J; junction bases left unmatched: 9. Germline values: CDR1 MNHEY, CDR2 SMNVEV (reference sequence). This CDR3 is CASSRKGQGSDYGYTF. CDR3 nucleotide sequence: TGTGCCAGCAGTAGAAAGGGACAGGGGTCGGACTATGGCTACACCTTC.

The chain is built from TRBV27 and TRBJ1-1, with 9 positions matching TRBD1. Germline CDR1 is MNHEY and CDR2 is SMNVEV (reference sequence). This CDR3 contains 15 residues. With V trimmed by 4 bases and J by 4 bases, 7 bases remained unmatched. The DNA of the CDR3 is TGTGCCAGCAGTTCGACAGGGGGGGGAGTCACTGAAGCTTTCTTT. Its translation is CASSSTGGGVTEAFF.

This clonotype was picked up a small number of times. This rearrangement joins TRBV30 to TRBJ2-1; 7 bases are shared with TRBD2. The CDR3 contains 14 residues. The V and J ends lost 2 bases and 6 bases, in that order; junction bases with no gene match: 7. Germline CDR1 is GTSNPN and CDR2 is SVGIG (reference sequence). The CDR3 DNA follows: TGTGCCTGGAGTATCTCTAGCGGTTTCAATGAGCAGTTCTTC. Its translation: CAWSISSGFNEQFF.

This clonotype has at least ten counts. The CDR3 protein is CASSPASWDTGELFF. CDR3 bases: TGTGCCAGCAGCCCTGCCTCCTGGGACACCGGGGAGCTGTTTTTT. The rearrangement links TRBV4-2 to TRBJ2-2, with unresolved D. CDR3 size: 15 residues. V lost 4 bases, J lost 3 bases, and 12 bases lay in between. Germline-derived CDR1 and CDR2 are LGHNA and YNFKEQ.

In its sample, this clonotype was seen many times. The CDR3 DNA reads as TGTGCCAGCAGTTACAGCGGCAAAAACATTCAGTACTTC. This encodes CASSYSGKNIQYF. The chain is built from TRBV12-3 or TRBV12-4 and TRBJ2-4, with a possible D match to TRBD2 (5 bases). The CDR3 contains 13 residues. V lost 4 bases and J 3 bases, leaving 7 bases between the germline ends.

This clonotype has ten or more counts. J is TRBJ1-2 and V is TRBV20-1; 12 bases fit TRBD1. The CDR3 has 13 amino acids. The germline V gene has CDR1 DFQATT and CDR2 SNEGSKA (reference sequence). CDR3 nucleotide sequence: TGCAGCCCAGGGGGACAGGGGGCACCTGGCTACACCTTC. Translation gives CSPGGQGAPGYTF.

About this clonotype itself: The CDR3 ends on some other residue instead of the conserved phenylalanine or tryptophan, so this is likely a read error. This sequence joins TRBV5-4 and TRBJ2-5; D remains unclear. The germline V gene has CDR1 SGHNT and CDR2 YYREEE (reference sequence). V shed 2 bases and J shed 0 bases, with 11 bases lying between them. The CDR3 sequence is 15 residues long. CDR3 coding DNA: TGTGCCAGCAGCTTTGGAGACGGGTACCAAGAGACCCAGTACCTC. The encoded protein is CASSFGDGYQETQYL.

The table lists this clonotype with many counts. The CDR3 region has the DNA TGTGCCAGCAGCGACCCATCGGGTGGGGTCTACTACGAGCAGTACTTC. Amino acid sequence: CASSDPSGGVYYEQYF. V usage is TRBV28 and J usage is TRBJ2-7, with no clear D. Trimming stripped 6 bases from V and 3 bases from J, with 21 bases between. The length of the CDR3 is 16 residues. Germline V gives CDR1 MDHEN, CDR2 SYDVKM.

V and J are TRBV28 and TRBJ2-1; 10 nucleotides match TRBD2. In germline, CDR1 is MDHEN, CDR2 SYDVKM. This CDR3 region has 17 residues. Trimming removed 2 bases from V and 9 bases from J; junction bases left unmatched: 13. The CDR3 nucleotides read TGTGCCAGCAGTTTAGCGGGGGCTAGCGGGAGCGTCGGTGAGCAGTTCTTC. Protein: CASSLAGASGSVGEQFF.

This clonotype was observed many times. The chain combines TRBV10-3 with TRBJ2-1, with 7 bases that match TRBD1. CDR3 length equals 16 residues. From germline, CDR1 is ENHRY and CDR2 SYGVKD. V shed 4 bases and J 0 bases; nucleotides not matched to a gene: 6. In DNA form, the CDR3 reads TGTGCCATCAGTGGGGGACAGTCCCGCTCCTACAATGAGCAGTTCTTC. Translating gives CAISGGQSRSYNEQFF.

This clonotype occurred many times. The rearrangement joins TRBV28 to TRBJ2-7, with D tentatively TRBD1 (5 bases). Germline CDR1 and CDR2: MDHEN and SYDVKM. The CDR3 consists of 14 residues. V gave up 3 bases and J gave up 2 bases, with 11 bases separating them. The CDR3 protein is CASSFFPGTYEQYF. The DNA of the CDR3 is TGTGCCAGCAGTTTCTTTCCAGGGACCTACGAGCAGTACTTC. Together with reference TRBV28 and TRBJ2-7, the CDR3 gives the full variable domain: DVKVTQSSRYLVKRTGEKVFLECVQDMDHENMFWYRQDPGLGLRLIYFSYDVKMKEKGDIPEGYSVSREKKERFSLILESASTNQTSMYLCASSFFPGTYEQYFGPGTRLTVT.